This T cell receptor beta chain originates from a study of sequential checkpoint blockade in melanoma. The wider study: Maintenance nivolumab came after either treatment sequence. DNA from 85 to 95 pretreatment tumor samples underwent TCRβ immunosequencing. Matched biopsies came pretreatment and at week 13 for twenty-two patients.

TCRdb's copy holds only in-frame clones and misses some; the assay was immunoSEQ multiplex PCR. The table lists roughly 13,000 clones, about 21% of them singletons. Looked up from germline, CDR1 is LNHDA and CDR2 is SQIVND (reference sequence). The V and J ends lost 2 bases and 4 bases respectively, with 6 bases between them. The CDR3 contains 13 residues. The sample's treatment: randomized to nivolumab then ipilimumab (arm A) or the reverse (arm B). None of the patients previously received DNA-damaging chemotherapy. This clonotype was sampled from a human donor with melanoma. The chain has TRBV19 and TRBJ1-5, with D unresolved. Here the sequenced sample was tumor tissue (inferred from file names), taken from a patient given nivolumab and ipilimumab in sequence. CDR3 residues: CASSIRGNQPQHF. CDR3 nucleotides: TGTGCCAGTAGTATAAGAGGGAATCAGCCCCAGCATTTT.